The following is a T cell receptor (beta chain) sequence with its context. The antigen remains unidentified. The germline V and J ends were trimmed by 4 bases and 5 bases, with 18 bases remaining between them. The germline V gene has CDR1 MNHEY and CDR2 SMNVEV (reference sequence). The CDR3 covers 16 residues. This entry comes from a study of OX40 agonist ivuxolimab in advanced cancers. At the level of the study: Patients received intravenous ivuxolimab every 2 weeks at 0.01 to 10 mg/kg.

Whole-study results and caveats: With doses of 0.1 to 3.0 mg/kg, CD4+ and CD8+ blood T cells had undergone clonal expansion by week 6. On average, CD8+ T cells showed a greater number of expanded clones than CD4+.

Sequencing was performed with immunoSEQ multiplex PCR; in TCRdb, only in-frame clones are kept and a portion is missing. The sample carries several thousand clones, 66% recorded once. Specimen: CD4+ or CD8+ T cells sorted from blood, collected in a trial of the OX40 agonist ivuxolimab. This clonotype was obtained from an adult with an advanced solid tumor such as melanoma, head and neck, liver or kidney cancer. V gene TRBV27 combines with J gene TRBJ2-1; no firm D call. CDR3: CASSSAGSRADNEQFF. DNA for the CDR3: TGTGCCAGCAGTTCAGCTGGTAGCCGAGCTGACAATGAGCAGTTCTTC.